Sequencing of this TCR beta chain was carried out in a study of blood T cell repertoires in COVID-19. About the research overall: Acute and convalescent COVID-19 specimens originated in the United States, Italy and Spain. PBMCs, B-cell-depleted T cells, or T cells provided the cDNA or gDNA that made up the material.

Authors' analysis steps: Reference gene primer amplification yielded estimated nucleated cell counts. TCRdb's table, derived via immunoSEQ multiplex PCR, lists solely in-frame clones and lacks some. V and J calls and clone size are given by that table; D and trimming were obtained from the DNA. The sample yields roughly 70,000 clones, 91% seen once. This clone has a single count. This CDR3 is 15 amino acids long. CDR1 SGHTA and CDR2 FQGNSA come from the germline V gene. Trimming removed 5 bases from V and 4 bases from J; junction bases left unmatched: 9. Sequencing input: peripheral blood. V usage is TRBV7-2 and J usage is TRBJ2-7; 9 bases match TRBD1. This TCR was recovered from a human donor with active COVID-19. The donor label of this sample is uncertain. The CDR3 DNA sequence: TGTGCCAGCAGCCGTGGACAGGGGAGTTGGTACGAGCAGTACTTC. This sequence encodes CASSRGQGSWYEQYF. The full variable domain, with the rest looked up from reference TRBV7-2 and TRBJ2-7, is GAGVSQSPSNKVTEKGKDVELRCDPISGHTALYWYRQSLGQGLEFLIYFQGNSAPDKSGLPSDRFSAERTGGSVSTLTIQRTQQEDSAVYLCASSRGQGSWYEQYFGPGTRLTVT.